This passage covers 19 T cell receptor beta chains from one sample sequenced in a study of T cell responses to AZD1222 COVID-19 vaccine. The data were produced by immunoSEQ multiplex PCR, yet TCRdb's version contains in-frame clones alone and is incomplete. The sample has tens of thousands of clones, roughly 89% seen once. Sample: peripheral blood, taken 28 days after the second AZD1222 dose. The receptors were gathered from an adult who received the AZD1222 COVID-19 vaccine.

The chain recombines TRBV11-2 with TRBJ1-4, with D uncertain. Per the germline V gene, CDR1 is SGHAT and CDR2 is FQNNGV. CDR3 length: 13 amino acids. Trimming took off 4 bases at V and 3 bases at J, with 6 bases between the two ends. The CDR3 nucleotides are TGTGCCAGCAGCTCCCTACCTAATGAAAAACTGTTTTTT. Protein product: CASSSLPNEKLFF.

This rearrangement joins TRBV9 to TRBJ2-1, with 7 bases identical to TRBD2. The V segment lost 0 bases and the J segment 8 bases; nucleotides outside the gene matches: 8. Germline V CDR1 and CDR2: SGDLS, YYNGEE. The CDR3 contains 15 residues. In DNA, the CDR3 is TGTGCCAGCAGCGTAGGGCTAGCGGACGGGTATGAGCAGTTCTTC. Its protein product is CASSVGLADGYEQFF.

The chain employs TRBV6-5 and TRBJ2-1; TRBD2 matches 8 bases. Trimming removed 6 bases from V and 3 bases from J; junction bases left unmatched: 7. The V gene's germline CDR1 is MNHEY and CDR2 SVGAGI. The CDR3 consists of 15 residues. The CDR3 bases are TGTGCCAGCAGGTCCGGCGGGAGGCACTACAATGAGCAGTTCTTC. Protein: CASRSGGRHYNEQFF.

The genes are TRBV2 and TRBJ2-7; the D is unclear. The ends were cut back, 2 bases at V and 6 bases at J, with 14 bases in the middle. The germline V gene encodes CDR1 SNHLY and CDR2 FYNNEI. This CDR3 spans 14 amino acids. The DNA for the CDR3 is TGTGCCAGCAGTGAACCTGGTTTCTCGCGCGAGCAGTACGTC. Translating it yields CASSEPGFSREQYV.

The rearrangement joins TRBV28 to TRBJ1-4; the match to TRBD1 covers 7 bases. V shed 4 bases, J shed 1 base, and the junction held 0 bases outside the gene matches. The CDR3 covers 14 residues. Germline loops: CDR1 MDHEN, CDR2 SYDVKM. The CDR3 region has the DNA TGTGCCAGCAGTTCAGGGGGAACTAATGAAAAACTGTTTTTT. Encoded protein: CASSSGGTNEKLFF.

The chain is built from TRBV2 and TRBJ2-6, with D hard to call. Per the germline V gene, CDR1 is SNHLY and CDR2 is FYNNEI. The length of the CDR3 is 15 residues. V was cut by 4 bases and J by 2 bases, with 9 bases left in between. This CDR3 is CASSATGPGANVLTF. In nucleotides, the CDR3 is TGTGCCAGCAGTGCCACCGGTCCTGGGGCCAACGTCCTGACTTTC.

Only a few counts were recorded for this clone. The chain carries TRBV6-2 or TRBV6-3 and TRBJ1-1; possible D gene TRBD1, 6 bases. V gave up 4 bases and J gave up 0 bases, with 9 bases separating them. CDR3 size: 14 residues. Germline CDR1 is MNHEY and CDR2 is SVGEGT. The CDR3 DNA follows: TGTGCCAGCAGTTTTGGACAGTTGAACACTGAAGCTTTCTTT. It codes for CASSFGQLNTEAFF.

The J gene is TRBJ2-7, the V gene TRBV6-1, with D unresolved. The CDR3 extends over 13 amino acids. V was cut by 0 bases and J by 3 bases, with 6 bases left in between. Germline CDR1 MNHNS, CDR2 SASEGT. CDR3 sequence reads: CASSEAFHYEQYF. For the CDR3, the DNA is TGTGCCAGCAGTGAAGCCTTTCACTACGAGCAGTACTTC.

The genes are TRBV27 and TRBJ2-5; weak D call: TRBD1 (5 bases). V lost 6 bases and J 6 bases, leaving 8 bases between the germline ends. This CDR3 has 11 amino acids. CDR1 MNHEY and CDR2 SMNVEV come from the germline V gene (reference sequence). The CDR3 sequence is CASRGLKTQYF. CDR3 coding DNA: TGTGCCAGCAGGGGGCTGAAGACCCAGTACTTC.

In nucleotides, the CDR3 is TGTGCCAGCAGTGAGATAGCGGGAGGTCGCACAGATACGCAGTATTTT. Residues: CASSEIAGGRTDTQYF. The rearrangement joins TRBV6-1 to TRBJ2-3, with 10 bases that match TRBD2. CDR1 is MNHNS and CDR2 is SASEGT in the germline V gene. J gave up 1 base and V 3 bases, and 4 bases lay outside the gene matches. The CDR3 loop spans 16 amino acids.

The J gene is TRBJ2-3, the V gene TRBV4-2; D gene ambiguous. Trimming removed 1 base at V and 0 bases at J, with 14 bases between. Germline V gene lookup returns CDR1 LGHNA and CDR2 YNFKEQ. The CDR3 sequence is 17 residues long. CDR3 DNA: TGTGCCAGCAGCCAAGGTCCCTGGGGATCGAGCACAGATACGCAGTATTTT. Translating it yields CASSQGPWGSSTDTQYF.

The chain carries TRBV6-1 and TRBJ2-7, with D perhaps matching TRBD1 (5 bases). The CDR3 totals 13 residues. The germline V gene encodes CDR1 MNHNS and CDR2 SASEGT. The V and J ends lost 1 base and 7 bases respectively, with 11 bases between them. The CDR3 region has the DNA TGTGCCAGCAGTGAAGTAGGGGTCGGGGAGCAGTACGTC. This codes for CASSEVGVGEQYV.

The J gene is TRBJ2-1, the V gene TRBV24-1; perhaps D is TRBD1 or TRBD2 (5 bases each). V dropped 3 bases and J dropped 0 bases, with 11 bases sitting between them. Germline lookup yields CDR1 KGHDR and CDR2 SFDVKD. The CDR3 is made up of 16 amino acids. The CDR3: CATSDRDASSYNEQFF. As DNA, the CDR3 is TGTGCCACCAGTGATCGGGACGCCAGCTCCTACAATGAGCAGTTCTTC.

J is TRBJ1-1 and V is TRBV11-3; D uncertain. The CDR3 is made up of 12 amino acids. V gave up 10 bases and J gave up 4 bases, with 13 bases separating them. CDR1 SGHNT and CDR2 YENEEA come from the germline V gene. The CDR3 loop is CATTGESTEAFF. As DNA, the CDR3 is TGTGCCACTACCGGAGAGAGCACTGAAGCTTTCTTT. Full variable domain (rest looked up from reference TRBV11-3 and TRBJ1-1): EAGVVQSPRYKIIEKKQPVAFWCNPISGHNTLYWYLQNLGQGPELLIRYENEEAVDDSQLPKDRFSAERLKGVDSTLKIQPAELGDSAVYLCATTGESTEAFFGQGTRLTVV.

In its sample, this clone was seen a few times. The chain carries TRBV7-7 and TRBJ2-2; D possibly uses TRBD1 or TRBD2 (5 bases each). CDR1 and CDR2 from the germline V gene are SSHAT and FNYEAQ (reference sequence). The CDR3 sequence is 16 residues long. Trimming took 1 base from V and 5 from J, leaving 14 bases between them. The CDR3 region is CASSLGTSWGTGELFF. CDR3 DNA: TGTGCCAGCAGCTTAGGGACTTCCTGGGGGACCGGGGAGCTGTTTTTT.

This chain connects TRBV11-3 to TRBJ2-2, with D perhaps TRBD2 (6 bases). This CDR3 has 15 amino acids. Between the trimmed V and J ends, which lost 5 bases and 2 bases, there was a span of 12 bases. Germline values: CDR1 SGHNT, CDR2 YENEEA. Here the CDR3 reads CASSPAGLNTGELFF. In DNA form, the CDR3 reads TGTGCCAGCAGCCCGGCGGGACTCAACACCGGGGAGCTGTTTTTT.

V and J are TRBV11-2 and TRBJ2-1, with D perhaps TRBD2 (5 bases). Trimming removed 5 bases from V and 3 bases from J, with 20 bases in between. This CDR3 is built from 17 residues. CDR1 is SGHAT, CDR2 FQNNGV, per germline. Written as DNA, the CDR3 is TGTGCCAGCAGCCCCCGTGGGAGCTCCCCTCTCTACAATGAGCAGTTCTTC. Its translation: CASSPRGSSPLYNEQFF.

The V and J genes are TRBV10-3 and TRBJ2-3; 8 nucleotides agree with TRBD1. Trimming took 6 bases from V and 6 from J; bases not matched to a gene: 8. The CDR3 extends over 14 amino acids. Looked up from germline, CDR1 is ENHRY and CDR2 is SYGVKD. As DNA, the CDR3 is TGTGCCATCAGGGGACAGGCCCTCTACGATACGCAGTATTTT. Its translation is CAIRGQALYDTQYF.

This chain links TRBV7-9 with TRBJ1-2, with D unclear. The germline V and J ends were trimmed by 4 bases and 4 bases, with 16 bases remaining between them. This CDR3 is 15 amino acids long. The germline CDR1 and CDR2 sequences are SEHNR and FQNEAQ (reference sequence). The CDR3 sequence: CASSSRRGRSYGYTF. The CDR3 DNA sequence: TGTGCCAGCAGCTCCCGTAGAGGCAGGAGCTATGGCTACACCTTC.